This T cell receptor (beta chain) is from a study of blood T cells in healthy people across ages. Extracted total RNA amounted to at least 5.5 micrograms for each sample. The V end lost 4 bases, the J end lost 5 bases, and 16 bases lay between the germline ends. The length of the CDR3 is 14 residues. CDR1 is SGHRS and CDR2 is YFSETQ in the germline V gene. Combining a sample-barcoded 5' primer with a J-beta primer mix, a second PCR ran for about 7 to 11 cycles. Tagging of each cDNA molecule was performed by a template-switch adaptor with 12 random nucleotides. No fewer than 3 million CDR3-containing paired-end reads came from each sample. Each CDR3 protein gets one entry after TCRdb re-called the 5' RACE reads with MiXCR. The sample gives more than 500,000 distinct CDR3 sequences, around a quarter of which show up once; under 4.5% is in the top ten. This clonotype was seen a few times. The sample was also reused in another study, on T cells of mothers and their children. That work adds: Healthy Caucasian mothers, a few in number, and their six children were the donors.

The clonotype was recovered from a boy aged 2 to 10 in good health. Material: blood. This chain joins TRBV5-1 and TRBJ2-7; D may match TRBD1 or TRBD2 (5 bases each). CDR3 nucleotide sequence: TGCGCCAGCAGCCTTAGCCTCAGGGACCACGAGCAGTACTTC. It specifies CASSLSLRDHEQYF.